The rows below give T cell receptor beta chains drawn from one sample of a study of a mutant IDH1 vaccine in newly diagnosed glioma. Profiling relied on immunoSEQ multiplex PCR, and the TCRdb table lists in-frame clones only, not all of them. The profile covers tens of thousands of clones, with approximately 85% appearing a single time and around 8.2% taken by the ten largest. Sequenced material: PBMCs, taken from a glioma patient treated with radiotherapy, temozolomide or both. These receptors came from a man aged 50 to 60 with glioma. Each CDR3 is given with its conserved first and last residue. Fields, in order: J gene, CDR3 length, clone size, D gene, V gene, CDR3 DNA, CDR3 protein. D genes are given only for firm matches. Not all rows give a size; the values are once, few, many and, for expanded clones, a class.

j_gene: TRBJ2-7; len: 13; abundance: .; d_gene: .; v_gene: TRBV28; CDR3nt: TGTGCCAGCAGTATCCGGACTCAATACGAGCAGTACTTC; CDR3aa: CASSIRTQYEQYF
j_gene: TRBJ2-7; len: 11; abundance: few; d_gene: .; v_gene: TRBV20-1; CDR3nt: TGCAGTGCTAGGGGGGCCTACGAGCAGTACTTC; CDR3aa: CSARGAYEQYF
j_gene: TRBJ2-7; len: 13; abundance: once; d_gene: TRBD1; v_gene: TRBV6-5; CDR3nt: TGTGCCAGCAAGACAGGGGAATCCTACGAGCAGTACTTC; CDR3aa: CASKTGESYEQYF
j_gene: TRBJ2-2; len: 15; abundance: .; d_gene: .; v_gene: TRBV5-1; CDR3nt: TGCGCCAGCAGCTTGGTCGGGGCCACAACCGGGGAGCTGTTTTTT; CDR3aa: CASSLVGATTGELFF
j_gene: TRBJ1-1; len: 15; abundance: .; d_gene: .; v_gene: TRBV5-1; CDR3nt: TGCGCCAGCAGCTTGGGAGGGTTGGCCCTAACTGAAGCTTTCTTT; CDR3aa: CASSLGGLALTEAFF
j_gene: TRBJ2-1; len: 16; abundance: .; d_gene: .; v_gene: TRBV7-2; CDR3nt: TGTGCCAGCAGCTTAGCAGGCTCTAGTGGTGAGCGAGAGCAGTTCTTC; CDR3aa: CASSLAGSSGEREQFF
j_gene: TRBJ1-1; len: 15; abundance: .; d_gene: .; v_gene: TRBV4-2; CDR3nt: TGTGCCAGCAGCCCGAGCGGGACAACGAACACTGAAGCTTTCTTT; CDR3aa: CASSPSGTTNTEAFF
j_gene: TRBJ2-2; len: 15; abundance: .; d_gene: .; v_gene: TRBV2; CDR3nt: TGTGCCAGCAGTGAGGAGGCTTTCTCTACCGGGGAGCTGTTTTTT; CDR3aa: CASSEEAFSTGELFF
j_gene: TRBJ1-4; len: 12; abundance: .; d_gene: TRBD1; v_gene: TRBV29-1; CDR3nt: TGCAGCGGTGGACAGGGGTTTGAAAAACTGTTTTTT; CDR3aa: CSGGQGFEKLFF
j_gene: TRBJ2-7; len: 15; abundance: .; d_gene: TRBD1; v_gene: TRBV5-1; CDR3nt: TGCGCCAGCAGCTTGGCCTGGGACAGGGAGTACGAGCAGTACTTC; CDR3aa: CASSLAWDREYEQYF
j_gene: TRBJ1-1; len: 13; abundance: .; d_gene: .; v_gene: TRBV18; CDR3nt: TGTGCCAGCTCACCCCCGGCGGGCACTGAAGCTTTCTTT; CDR3aa: CASSPPAGTEAFF
j_gene: TRBJ2-7; len: 17; abundance: .; d_gene: .; v_gene: TRBV4-1; CDR3nt: TGCGCCAGCAGCCAAGGCGTCGGCAGGGCGCAGGACTACGAGCAGTACTTC; CDR3aa: CASSQGVGRAQDYEQYF
j_gene: TRBJ1-1; len: 15; abundance: few; d_gene: TRBD1; v_gene: TRBV4-1; CDR3nt: TGCGCCAGCAGCCAAGATCACAGGGGAGGGACTGAAGCTTTCTTT; CDR3aa: CASSQDHRGGTEAFF
j_gene: TRBJ1-5; len: 14; abundance: .; d_gene: TRBD1; v_gene: TRBV19; CDR3nt: TGTGCCAGTCGCCCTGACAGGGTTGGGCAGCCCCAGCATTTT; CDR3aa: CASRPDRVGQPQHF
j_gene: TRBJ2-7; len: 12; abundance: .; d_gene: .; v_gene: TRBV7-9; CDR3nt: TGTGCCAGCAGTCGAACGGACTACGAGCAGTACTTC; CDR3aa: CASSRTDYEQYF
j_gene: TRBJ1-3; len: 14; abundance: .; d_gene: .; v_gene: TRBV7-2; CDR3nt: TGTGCCAGCAGCTCGGACGGCTCTGGAAACACCATATATTTT; CDR3aa: CASSSDGSGNTIYF
j_gene: TRBJ2-2; len: 13; abundance: .; d_gene: .; v_gene: TRBV7-2; CDR3nt: TGTGCCAGCAGCTTAGCGTCTGAAAGGGAGCTGTTTTTT; CDR3aa: CASSLASERELFF
j_gene: TRBJ1-3; len: 13; abundance: .; d_gene: TRBD1; v_gene: TRBV6-9; CDR3nt: TGTGCCAAGCCGGACAGGGCCGGAAACACCATATATTTT; CDR3aa: CAKPDRAGNTIYF
j_gene: TRBJ2-1; len: 15; abundance: .; d_gene: .; v_gene: TRBV25-1; CDR3nt: TGTGCCAGCAGTGGCCCGGGCCTAGGAGTCTATGAGCAGTTCTTC; CDR3aa: CASSGPGLGVYEQFF
j_gene: TRBJ2-7; len: 15; abundance: .; d_gene: .; v_gene: TRBV30; CDR3nt: TGTGCCTGGAGGCGAACAGGGACCATAAAAGGAGAGCAGTACTTC; CDR3aa: CAWRRTGTIKGEQYF
j_gene: TRBJ2-2; len: 12; abundance: .; d_gene: TRBD2; v_gene: TRBV28; CDR3nt: TGTGCCAGCAGAATGGGGAGGGCAGAGCTGTTTTTT; CDR3aa: CASRMGRAELFF
j_gene: TRBJ2-7; len: 11; abundance: .; d_gene: .; v_gene: TRBV10-3; CDR3nt: TGTGCCATCATGGATTCTTACGAGCAGTACTTC; CDR3aa: CAIMDSYEQYF
j_gene: TRBJ2-1; len: 17; abundance: .; d_gene: TRBD1; v_gene: TRBV11-2; CDR3nt: TGTGCCAGCAGCTTAGCTTTCCGGGACAGTTTGTACAATGAGCAGTTCTTC; CDR3aa: CASSLAFRDSLYNEQFF
j_gene: TRBJ1-1; len: 15; abundance: .; d_gene: TRBD1; v_gene: TRBV29-1; CDR3nt: TGCAGCGTTGATAAAGGGACAGGGACCCTTCTGGCAGCTTTCTTT; CDR3aa: CSVDKGTGTLLAAFF
j_gene: TRBJ1-1; len: 13; abundance: .; d_gene: .; v_gene: TRBV4-1; CDR3nt: TGCGCCAGCAGCCAAGTGAATGGCAGAGAAGCTTTCTTT; CDR3aa: CASSQVNGREAFF
j_gene: TRBJ1-6; len: 12; abundance: .; d_gene: .; v_gene: TRBV6-5; CDR3nt: TGTGCCAGCATGGACCCCGGACGGGTTCTCCACTTT; CDR3aa: CASMDPGRVLHF
j_gene: TRBJ1-1; len: 13; abundance: .; d_gene: .; v_gene: TRBV10-2; CDR3nt: TGCGCCAGCAGTGAGTCGACGAGGAGTGAAGCTTTCTTT; CDR3aa: CASSESTRSEAFF
j_gene: TRBJ2-3; len: 14; abundance: .; d_gene: .; v_gene: TRBV5-1; CDR3nt: TGCGCCAGCAGCTTGGGTGGGAGCACAGATACGCAGTATTTT; CDR3aa: CASSLGGSTDTQYF
j_gene: TRBJ2-7; len: 11; abundance: .; d_gene: .; v_gene: TRBV18; CDR3nt: TGTGCCAGCTCAGGAGTCCACGAGCAGTACTTC; CDR3aa: CASSGVHEQYF
j_gene: TRBJ1-2; len: 13; abundance: .; d_gene: .; v_gene: TRBV27; CDR3nt: TGTGCCAGCAGTTTTGCGCAGGGTTTAAGCTACACCTTC; CDR3aa: CASSFAQGLSYTF